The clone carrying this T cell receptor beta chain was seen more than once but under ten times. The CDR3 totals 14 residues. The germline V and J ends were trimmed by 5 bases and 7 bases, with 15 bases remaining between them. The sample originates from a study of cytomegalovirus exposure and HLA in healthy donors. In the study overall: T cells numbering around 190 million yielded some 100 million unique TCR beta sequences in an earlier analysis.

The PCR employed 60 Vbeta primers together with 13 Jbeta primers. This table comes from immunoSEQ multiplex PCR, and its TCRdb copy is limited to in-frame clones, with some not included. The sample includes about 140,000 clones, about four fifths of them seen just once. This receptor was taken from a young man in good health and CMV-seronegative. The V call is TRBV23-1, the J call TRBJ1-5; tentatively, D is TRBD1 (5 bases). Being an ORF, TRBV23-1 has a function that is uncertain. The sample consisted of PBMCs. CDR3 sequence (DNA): TGCGCCAGCAGTGAACAGGATCCCAGCCAGCCCCAGCATTTT. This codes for CASSEQDPSQPQHF.